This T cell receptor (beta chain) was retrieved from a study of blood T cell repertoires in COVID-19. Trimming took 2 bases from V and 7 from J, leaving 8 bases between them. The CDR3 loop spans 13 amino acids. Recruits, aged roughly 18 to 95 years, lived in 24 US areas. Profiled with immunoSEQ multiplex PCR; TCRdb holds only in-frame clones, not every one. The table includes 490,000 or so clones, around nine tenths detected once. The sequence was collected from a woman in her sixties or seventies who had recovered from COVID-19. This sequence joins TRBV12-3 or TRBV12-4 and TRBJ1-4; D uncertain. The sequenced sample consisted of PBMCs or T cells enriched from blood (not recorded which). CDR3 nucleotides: TGTGCCAGCAGTTTATCGGTAATTGAAAAACTGTTTTTT. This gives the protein CASSLSVIEKLFF.